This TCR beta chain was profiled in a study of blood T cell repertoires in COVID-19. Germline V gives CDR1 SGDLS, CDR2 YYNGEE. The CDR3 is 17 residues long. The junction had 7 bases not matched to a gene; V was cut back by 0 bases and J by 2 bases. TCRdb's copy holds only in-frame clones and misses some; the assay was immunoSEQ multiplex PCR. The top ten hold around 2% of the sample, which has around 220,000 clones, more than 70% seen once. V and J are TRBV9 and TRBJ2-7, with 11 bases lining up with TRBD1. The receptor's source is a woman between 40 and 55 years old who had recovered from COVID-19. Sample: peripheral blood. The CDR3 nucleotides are TGTGCCAGCAGCGTAGCCCCTAGGGACAGGGGGACCTACGAGCAGTACTTC. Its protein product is CASSVAPRDRGTYEQYF.